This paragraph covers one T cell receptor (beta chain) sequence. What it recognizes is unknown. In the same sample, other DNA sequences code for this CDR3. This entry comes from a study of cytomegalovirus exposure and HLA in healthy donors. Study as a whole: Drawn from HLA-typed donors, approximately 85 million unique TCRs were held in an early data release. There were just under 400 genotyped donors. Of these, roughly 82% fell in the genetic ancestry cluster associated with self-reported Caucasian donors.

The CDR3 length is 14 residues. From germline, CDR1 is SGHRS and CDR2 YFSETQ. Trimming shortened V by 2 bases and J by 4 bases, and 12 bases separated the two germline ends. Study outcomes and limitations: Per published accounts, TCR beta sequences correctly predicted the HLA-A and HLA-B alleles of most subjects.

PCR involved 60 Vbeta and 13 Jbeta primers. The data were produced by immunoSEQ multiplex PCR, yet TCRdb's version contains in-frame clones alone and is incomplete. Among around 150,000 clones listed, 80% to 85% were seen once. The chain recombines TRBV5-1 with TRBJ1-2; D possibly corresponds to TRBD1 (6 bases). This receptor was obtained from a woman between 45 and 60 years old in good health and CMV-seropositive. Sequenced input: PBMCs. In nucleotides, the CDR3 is TGCGCCAGCAGCTTACAGGGTGGTATCTATGGCTACACCTTC. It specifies CASSLQGGIYGYTF.